The following is a T cell receptor beta chain sequence with its context. This specimen comes from a study of blood T cell repertoires in COVID-19. The table came from immunoSEQ multiplex PCR; TCRdb's copy has only in-frame clones and leaves some out. Of 310,000 or so clones in the sample, about 82% are singletons; the top ten hold around 1.5%. Germline trimming cut 1 base from V and 9 bases from J; bases unmatched to any gene: 6. Per the germline V gene, CDR1 is KGHDR and CDR2 is SFDVKD. This CDR3 is 16 amino acids long. Sequenced sample: peripheral blood. The genes are TRBV24-1 and TRBJ2-1, with 12 bases lining up with TRBD2. The clonotype was recovered from a woman between 45 and 60 years old with acute or convalescent COVID-19. CDR3: CATSDFGLAGRIEQFF. Here the CDR3 DNA reads TGTGCCACCAGTGATTTCGGACTAGCGGGAAGGATTGAGCAGTTCTTC.